This T cell receptor (beta chain) was obtained from a study of T cell responses to AZD1222 COVID-19 vaccine. Sequencing was performed with immunoSEQ multiplex PCR; in TCRdb, only in-frame clones are kept and a portion is missing. The repertoire has 110,000 or so clones, around 84% of them found once; the top ten carry 17%. This clone was seen only a few times. The antigen is unknown. Germline lookup yields CDR1 MNHEY and CDR2 SMNVEV (reference sequence). V dropped 3 bases and J dropped 3; count of bases not matched to a gene: 16. CDR3 size: 18 residues. Study-wide findings and caveats: Researchers report vaccine-associated CD4 TCRs spanning spike, with dominance at 160-218 and 743-854.

The starting material was peripheral blood, obtained 28 days after the second AZD1222 dose. The receptor was isolated from an adult who received the AZD1222 COVID-19 vaccine. The V gene is TRBV27, the J gene TRBJ2-7, with 8 positions matching TRBD2. The CDR3 DNA reads TGTGCCAGCAGTTTTAGGGGTGTACTAGCGGAGCCCCTCTACGAGCAGTACTTC. This codes for CASSFRGVLAEPLYEQYF.